These 31 T cell receptor beta chains share one sample of origin, sequenced in a study of T cell clonotyping in hematopoietic cell transplantation (dated by TCRdb to about 2021). Per the publication, the time point label means: 100 days after allo-HCT. Receptor libraries were prepared by the immunoSEQ multiplex PCR assay. Drawn from immuneACCESS, this table holds only the in-frame rearrangements with V and J called that TCRdb kept. Clones are partly lost; checked studies trace under half to an unresolved V gene and leave the rest unexplained. The sample yields about 10,000 clones; about 47% were counted once. The biggest ten clones account for roughly 13% of the sample. The sample in question was peripheral blood mononuclear cells, obtained 100 days after allogeneic stem cell transplant. Every receptor here comes from a female patient in her forties or fifties who had an allogeneic stem cell transplant from an unrelated donor, so the T cells may come from the graft donor. Some clones in this sample may be carry-over from other donors' samples.

This clone is large in the sample. This sequence joins TRBV29-1 and TRBJ2-5; a weak D match, TRBD2 (6 bases). Germline V CDR1 and CDR2: SQVTM, ANQGSEA. V was shortened by 1 base and J by 5 bases, with 11 bases between the two germline ends. This CDR3 is built from 13 residues. Here the CDR3 reads CSVEGGVVETQYF. The CDR3 nucleotides are TGCAGCGTTGAAGGCGGGGTAGTCGAGACCCAGTACTTC.

V and J are TRBV30 and TRBJ2-5, with 9 bases fitting TRBD1. The J call may be in error: the DNA end matches TRBJ2-7 better. Germline lookup yields CDR1 GTSNPN and CDR2 SVGIG (reference sequence). The length of the CDR3 is 14 residues. CDR3 in DNA: TGTGCCTGGAGTGCCGGGACAGGGAGTACCGAGCAGTACTTC. Protein sequence: CAWSAGTGSTEQYF.

The chain couples TRBV19 to TRBJ2-7; a possible D gene is TRBD1 (6 bases). The CDR3 runs 15 residues. Looked up from germline, CDR1 is LNHDA and CDR2 is SQIVND (reference sequence). Trimming shortened V by 3 bases and J by 3 bases, and 15 bases separated the two germline ends. CDR3 residues: CASSIRRGPVYEQYF. Here the CDR3 DNA reads TGTGCCAGTAGTATCCGCAGGGGACCCGTCTACGAGCAGTACTTC.

The chain links TRBV30 to TRBJ2-7, with D possibly TRBD1 on 5 matching bases. CDR3 size: 13 residues. The ends were cut back, 0 bases at V and 4 bases at J, with 10 bases in the middle. Germline V gene data show CDR1 as GTSNPN and CDR2 as SVGIG (reference sequence). DNA for the CDR3: TGTGCCTGGAGTGTAGGACACTTGTACGAGCAGTACTTC. This translates into CAWSVGHLYEQYF.

This clone has more than one count but fewer than ten. The chain has TRBV30 and TRBJ1-2; the match to TRBD1 covers 10 bases. J lost 4 bases, V lost 1 base, and 6 bases had no gene match. In germline, CDR1 is GTSNPN, CDR2 SVGIG (reference sequence). The CDR3 is 15 residues long. The CDR3 DNA is TGTGCCTGGAGTGGTAGACAGGGGGCTGGCTATGGCTACACCTTC. Protein sequence: CAWSGRQGAGYGYTF. The whole variable domain, remainder taken from reference TRBV30 and TRBJ1-2, is SQTIHQWPATLVQPVGSPLSLECTVEGTSNPNLYWYRQAAGRGLQLLFYSVGIGQISSEVPQNLSASRPQDRQFILSSKKLLLSDSGFYLCAWSGRQGAGYGYTFGSGTRLTVV.

The chain joins TRBV15 to TRBJ2-1; the D is unclear. CDR1 and CDR2 from the germline V gene are LNHNV and YYDKDF (reference sequence). The CDR3 contains 15 residues. Trimming removed 5 bases from V and 8 bases from J, with 19 bases in between. Here the CDR3 reads CATSLWTAALDEQFF. CDR3 in DNA: TGTGCCACCAGCTTGTGGACCGCCGCTTTGGATGAGCAGTTCTTC.

This chain uses TRBV30 with TRBJ1-2; D possibly corresponds to TRBD1 (5 bases). The germline V gene has CDR1 GTSNPN and CDR2 SVGIG (reference sequence). The CDR3 has 15 amino acids. Trimming pared 0 bases from V and 0 bases from J, leaving 11 bases between. CDR3 region: CAWSVPGLTNYGYTF. CDR3 sequence (DNA): TGTGCCTGGAGTGTACCGGGACTGACTAACTATGGCTACACCTTC.

This clone occurred once. The chain combines TRBV6-5 with TRBJ2-3, with a weak D call TRBD1 (5 bases). V was pared by 6 bases and J by 6 bases, with 7 bases between. CDR3 length: 11 residues. Germline CDR1 MNHEY, CDR2 SVGAGI. The CDR3 is CASRQVDTQYF. CDR3 DNA: TGTGCCAGCAGACAGGTCGATACGCAGTATTTT.

The table lists this clone with a few counts. The chain joins TRBV30 to TRBJ2-3, with TRBD2 matching over 10 bases. CDR3 size: 15 residues. J was trimmed by 5 bases and V by 2 bases; bases with no gene match: 7. Germline CDR1 reads GTSNPN; CDR2 reads SVGIG (reference sequence). CDR3 loop: CAWSHLAGGIDTQYF. In nucleotides, the CDR3 is TGTGCCTGGAGTCATTTAGCGGGGGGAATAGATACGCAGTATTTT.

This clone was detected once. This chain uses TRBV30 with TRBJ1-1; maybe TRBD1 (6 bases). The CDR3 length is 14 residues. The V end was cut by 3 bases, the J end by 0 bases, with 11 bases between. CDR1 is GTSNPN and CDR2 is SVGIG in the germline V gene (reference sequence). CDR3 nucleotide sequence: TGTGCCTGGAGGTTAGGGACATTGAACACTGAAGCTTTCTTT. It is translated as CAWRLGTLNTEAFF.

The chain couples TRBV6-5 to TRBJ1-5; D gene uncertain. The CDR3 runs 13 residues. V was shortened by 7 bases and J by 4 bases, with 11 bases between the two germline ends. Germline-derived CDR1 and CDR2 are MNHEY and SVGAGI. DNA for the CDR3: TGTGCCAGCACTCGAGGGCCTAATCAGCCCCAGCATTTT. Its protein product is CASTRGPNQPQHF.

CDR3 DNA: TGTGCCTTAGAGCGGGAAGGTGTATATGAGCAGTTCTTC. Translating it yields CALEREGVYEQFF. This chain joins TRBV30 and TRBJ2-1, with 7 positions matching TRBD2. Germline V gives CDR1 GTSNPN, CDR2 SVGIG (reference sequence). The CDR3 contains 13 residues. V shed 7 bases and J 8 bases; nucleotides not matched to a gene: 11.

This chain links TRBV4-2 with TRBJ2-5; D unclear. The germline V gene encodes CDR1 LGHNA and CDR2 YNFKEQ. There are 14 residues in the CDR3. The V end lost 5 bases, the J end lost 7 bases, and 17 bases lay between the germline ends. As DNA, the CDR3 is TGTGCCAGCAGCGCCAGTCCGGGTGGCGGGACCCAGTACTTC. Protein product: CASSASPGGGTQYF.

The sample holds a few counts of this clone. The chain couples TRBV5-4 to TRBJ1-3; no definite D call. This CDR3 region has 14 residues. V was pared by 4 bases and J by 3 bases, with 11 bases between. The germline V gene has CDR1 SGHNT and CDR2 YYREEE (reference sequence). The CDR3 DNA reads TGTGCCAGCAGCCGTCAGGAAGATGGAAACACCATATATTTT. It is translated as CASSRQEDGNTIYF. Using reference TRBV5-4 and TRBJ1-3 for the parts outside the CDR3, the full variable domain is ETGVTQSPTHLIKTRGQQVTLRCSSQSGHNTVSWYQQALGQGPQFIFQYYREEENGRGNFPPRFSGLQFPNYSSELNVNALELDDSALYLCASSRQEDGNTIYFGEGSWLTVV.

With regard to this clone: One end of the junction does not line up with germline, which may come from a read error. The chain carries TRBV2 and TRBJ2-7, with D possibly matching TRBD1 (5 bases). The germline CDR1 and CDR2 sequences are SNHLY and FYNNEI. This CDR3 has 14 residues. CDR3 nucleotide sequence: TGTGCCAGCAGTGAAGGCAGGGCCCGGTACGGGCAGTACTTC. Translating it yields CASSEGRARYGQYF.

V is TRBV30 and J is TRBJ2-2; D might be TRBD2 (5 bases). With 4 bases removed from V and 2 bases from J, the gap between germline ends came to 8 bases. The CDR3 totals 13 residues. In germline, CDR1 is GTSNPN, CDR2 SVGIG (reference sequence). The CDR3 protein is CAWTRTNTGELFF. In DNA form, the CDR3 reads TGTGCCTGGACGCGGACTAACACCGGGGAGCTGTTTTTT.

The chain carries TRBV30 and TRBJ2-5, with TRBD1 matching 8 bases. TRBJ2-7 explains the end of the DNA better; the J call may be wrong. The germline V gene has CDR1 GTSNPN and CDR2 SVGIG (reference sequence). The CDR3 is made up of 12 amino acids. CDR3 nucleotides: TGTGCCTGCGACAGGGGTAATTACGAGCAGTACTTC. Translated, it gives CACDRGNYEQYF.

The rearrangement uses TRBV4-1 and TRBJ1-1; 7 nucleotides line up with TRBD1. Germline assignment: CDR1 MGHRA and CDR2 YSYEKL. This CDR3 is 16 amino acids long. V lost 0 bases to trimming and J lost 2 bases; unmatched junction nucleotides: 6. The CDR3 sequence is CASSQDRGVLNTEAFF. In DNA, the CDR3 is TGCGCCAGCAGCCAAGACAGGGGGGTGCTAAACACTGAAGCTTTCTTT.

The chain couples TRBV5-4 to TRBJ2-5; tentatively, D is TRBD2 (6 bases). The germline V and J ends were trimmed by 5 bases and 5 bases, with 10 bases remaining between them. This CDR3 is built from 12 residues. Germline assignment: CDR1 SGHNT and CDR2 YYREEE (reference sequence). The DNA for the CDR3 is TGTGCCAGCAGGAGAGGAGGGGAGACCCAGTACTTC. Its protein product is CASRRGGETQYF. Drawing the rest from reference TRBV5-4 and TRBJ2-5, the complete variable domain is ETGVTQSPTHLIKTRGQQVTLRCSSQSGHNTVSWYQQALGQGPQFIFQYYREEENGRGNFPPRFSGLQFPNYSSELNVNALELDDSALYLCASRRGGETQYFGPGTRLLVL.

The chain employs TRBV6-5 and TRBJ1-1, with a tentative D call TRBD1 (6 bases). In germline, CDR1 is MNHEY, CDR2 SVGAGI. This CDR3 is 15 amino acids long. The germline V and J ends were trimmed by 6 bases and 4 bases, with 18 bases remaining between them. CDR3 in amino acids: CASSLFGQQGTEAFF. DNA of the CDR3: TGTGCCAGCAGCCTATTTGGACAGCAAGGCACTGAAGCTTTCTTT.

This chain links TRBV30 with TRBJ1-2; the match to TRBD1 covers 7 bases. The germline V gene encodes CDR1 GTSNPN and CDR2 SVGIG (reference sequence). CDR3 length: 14 amino acids. V trimming: 4 bases; J trimming: 7 bases; junction bases outside the gene matches: 12. As DNA, the CDR3 is TGTGCCTGGACCCAGACAGGGTCGTTTGGTGGCTACACCTTC. Translating gives CAWTQTGSFGGYTF.

The chain uses TRBV7-9 and TRBJ1-2, with a tentative D call TRBD1 (6 bases). Germline V gene data show CDR1 as SEHNR and CDR2 as FQNEAQ (reference sequence). The CDR3 is made up of 16 amino acids. V was shortened by 8 bases and J by 6 bases, with 25 bases between the two germline ends. This chain's CDR3 is CASPDSLPRYIHGYTF. The CDR3 bases are TGTGCCAGCCCGGACAGCCTCCCCCGTTACATCCATGGCTACACCTTC.

CDR3 region: CSVEDIADRGNGYTF. CDR3 sequence (DNA): TGCAGCGTTGAAGACATAGCGGACAGGGGGAATGGCTACACCTTC. The chain carries TRBV29-1 and TRBJ1-2, with 10 bases lining up with TRBD1. Per germline, CDR1 SQVTM and CDR2 ANQGSEA. The junction had 7 bases not matched to a gene; V was cut back by 0 bases and J by 6 bases. The CDR3 covers 15 residues.

This rearrangement joins TRBV30 to TRBJ1-6; D is possibly TRBD1 (6 bases). The CDR3 is 15 amino acids. Germline CDR1 and CDR2: GTSNPN and SVGIG (reference sequence). Trimming removed 2 bases from V and 10 bases from J, with 18 bases in between. The CDR3 loop is CAWSSQGLGGSPLHF. The CDR3 DNA reads as TGTGCCTGGAGTTCACAGGGCCTGGGAGGGTCACCCCTCCACTTT.

The chain couples TRBV30 to TRBJ1-5, with 10 bases lining up with TRBD1. V was clipped by 0 bases and J by 2 bases; unmatched bases: 4. The CDR3 contains 16 residues. Germline CDR1 and CDR2: GTSNPN and SVGIG (reference sequence). Written as DNA, the CDR3 is TGTGCCTGGAGTGTTGACAGGGGGCTCGGCAATCAGCCCCAGCATTTT. Amino acid sequence: CAWSVDRGLGNQPQHF.

The chain uses TRBV28 and TRBJ2-1; the D is unclear. CDR3 length: 12 amino acids. The V gene lost 4 bases and the J gene lost 4 bases, with 5 bases spanning the gap. Germline CDR1 reads MDHEN; CDR2 reads SYDVKM. The CDR3 loop reads CASSSPYNEQFF. In nucleotides, the CDR3 is TGTGCCAGCAGTTCCCCTTACAATGAGCAGTTCTTC.

CDR3 DNA: TGTGCCACCCAAAGGGGGACTGGCTACACCTTC. Residues: CATQRGTGYTF. The chain couples TRBV5-4 to TRBJ1-2, with D possibly TRBD1 on 6 matching bases. The germline gives CDR1 SGHNT, CDR2 YYREEE (reference sequence). Trimming took 9 bases from V and 7 from J, leaving 13 bases between them. The CDR3 spans 11 residues.

This clone is labeled medium-sized. CDR3 nucleotides: TGTGCCAGCAGTTACTCGGAGACTCGCGAACTCGACTACGAGCAGTACTTC. This sequence encodes CASSYSETRELDYEQYF. The chain employs TRBV6-7 and TRBJ2-7; D is undetermined. TRBV6-7 has ORF status, its function being uncertain. The CDR3 spans 17 residues. V was pared by 0 bases and J by 3 bases, with 18 bases between.

This clone was observed a handful of times. V gene TRBV6-5 combines with J gene TRBJ1-2; D perhaps matches TRBD1 (5 bases). V was trimmed by 8 bases and J by 6 bases, leaving 16 bases between them. In germline, CDR1 is MNHEY, CDR2 SVGAGI. This CDR3 is built from 13 residues. CDR3 DNA sequence: TGTGCCAGCCGACCCGGGACGATGCATGGCTACACCTTC. As protein: CASRPGTMHGYTF.

The CDR3 region has the DNA TGTGCCTGGGGAGACCTTACTTACGAGCAGTACTTC. Residues: CAWGDLTYEQYF. This rearrangement joins TRBV30 to TRBJ2-7; D is unclear. The ends were cut back, 5 bases at V and 4 bases at J, with 12 bases in the middle. From germline, CDR1 is GTSNPN and CDR2 SVGIG (reference sequence). This CDR3 is built from 12 residues.

Only a few counts were recorded for this clone. The rearrangement links TRBV30 to TRBJ2-1, with unresolved D. CDR1 and CDR2 (germline): GTSNPN, SVGIG (reference sequence). The CDR3 loop spans 12 amino acids. Trimming pared 1 base from V and 5 bases from J, leaving 6 bases between. The CDR3 here is CAWSGWDNEQFF. CDR3 in DNA: TGTGCCTGGAGTGGTTGGGACAATGAGCAGTTCTTC.